The 8 T cell receptor beta chains presented below share a single source sample, sequenced in a study of human T cells and chemical hapten exposure. TCRdb ran MiXCR on the RACE reads and lists one entry per CDR3 protein. The repertoire includes about 160,000 distinct CDR3 sequences, around a quarter of them detected once, and roughly 2% sits in the top ten. Documented time point: patch test 3, about 24 weeks after DPC sensitization. The sample's treatment: therapeutic diphenylcyclopropenone sensitization with weekly scalp DPC. The material sequenced was whole blood, taken in connection with sensitization to the hapten diphenylcyclopropenone (DPC). The receptors were sampled from a woman aged 18-29 years with alopecia areata. Some clones in this sample may be carry-over from other donors' samples.

The chain uses TRBV6-6 and TRBJ2-5; TRBD2 matches 7 bases. This CDR3 has 15 residues. V lost 2 bases, J lost 2 bases, and 5 bases stayed unmatched. The germline gives CDR1 MNHNY, CDR2 SVGAGI (reference sequence). The chain's CDR3 is CASSYPQGGQETQYF. The DNA for the CDR3 is TGTGCCAGCAGTTACCCCCAGGGAGGGCAAGAGACCCAGTACTTC.

The V gene is TRBV7-2, the J gene TRBJ2-5, with D tentatively TRBD2 (6 bases). V was trimmed by 6 bases and J by 5 bases, leaving 10 bases between them. CDR1 and CDR2 (germline): SGHTA, FQGNSA. The CDR3 sequence is 12 residues long. CDR3 nucleotide sequence: TGTGCCAGCAGAGTTGGAGGGGAGACCCAGTACTTC. Its protein product is CASRVGGETQYF.

The chain links TRBV7-2 to TRBJ2-7; the match to TRBD2 covers 13 bases. The CDR3 length is 15 residues. Germline V gene sequence: CDR1 SGHTA, CDR2 FQGNSA. V was pared by 7 bases and J by 7 bases, with 10 bases of the junction left unmatched. CDR3 in amino acids: CASTSTSGGAREQYF. CDR3 DNA: TGTGCCAGCACCAGTACTAGCGGGGGGGCCCGAGAGCAGTACTTC.

This clonotype has more than one count but fewer than ten. The gene calls are TRBV4-1 and TRBJ1-5; D call uncertain. Germline values: CDR1 MGHRA, CDR2 YSYEKL. V gave up 4 bases and J gave up 0 bases, with 7 bases separating them. The CDR3 length is 14 residues. CDR3 sequence reads: CASSPRYSNQPQHF. The CDR3 bases are TGCGCCAGCAGCCCTAGGTATAGCAATCAGCCCCAGCATTTT.

This clonotype has ten or more counts. This sequence joins TRBV7-3 and TRBJ2-7, with D perhaps matching TRBD1 (6 bases). V was clipped by 1 base and J by 5 bases, with 9 bases between them. Germline CDR1 is SGHTA and CDR2 is FQGTGA. The CDR3 has 13 residues. As DNA, the CDR3 is TGTGCCAGCAGCTTAATCAGGGGACACGAGCAGTACTTC. It yields the protein CASSLIRGHEQYF. Full variable domain (missing parts from reference TRBV7-3 and TRBJ2-7): GAGVSQTPSNKVTEKGKYVELRCDPISGHTALYWYRQSLGQGPEFLIYFQGTGAADDSGLPNDRFFAVRPEGSVSTLKIQRTERGDSAVYLCASSLIRGHEQYFGPGTRLTVT.

The chain links TRBV10-3 to TRBJ2-1; 8 positions match TRBD2. Germline V gene sequence: CDR1 ENHRY, CDR2 SYGVKD. The CDR3 sequence is 16 residues long. J gave up 3 bases and V 0 bases, and 4 bases lay outside the gene matches. The CDR3 DNA follows: TGTGCCATCAGTGAGTCGAGACTAGCGAGCTACAATGAGCAGTTCTTC. Translated, it gives CAISESRLASYNEQFF.

The sample holds a few counts of this clonotype. This chain joins TRBV29-1 and TRBJ2-2; 10 bases map to TRBD1. V shed 7 bases and J 5 bases; nucleotides not matched to a gene: 7. The length of the CDR3 is 14 residues. From germline, CDR1 is SQVTM and CDR2 ANQGSEA. The CDR3 sequence: CSARQGAGTGELFF. CDR3 sequence (DNA): TGCAGCGCACGACAGGGGGCGGGAACCGGGGAGCTGTTTTTT.

The chain is built from TRBV19 and TRBJ1-5, with 7 bases fitting TRBD1. CDR1 LNHDA and CDR2 SQIVND come from the germline V gene (reference sequence). Trimming removed 5 bases from V and 4 bases from J; junction bases left unmatched: 2. There are 13 residues in the CDR3. CDR3: CASSSQGNQPQHF. The CDR3 nucleotides are TGTGCCAGTAGTTCACAGGGGAATCAGCCCCAGCATTTT.